The source of this T cell receptor beta chain is a study of human T cells and chemical hapten exposure. Study background: DPC (0.01%) was patch tested on the upper back and read at 6 days.

Findings of the study overall: As the donors had alopecia, their immune response may differ from healthy people's. Significantly more large CDR3 similarity clusters were formed by expanded TCRs than by controls.

Worth noting for this clonotype: Its specificity is unknown.

TCRdb itself ran the RACE reads through MiXCR, one entry per CDR3 protein. This sample has 300,000 to 400,000 distinct CDR3 sequences, with less than 6.5% found just once. Between the trimmed V and J ends, which lost 0 bases and 0 bases, there was a span of 15 bases. Per germline, CDR1 SGDLS and CDR2 YYNGEE. The CDR3 is 17 residues long. Time point given: pre-sensitization, week 0. Specified treatment: therapeutic diphenylcyclopropenone sensitization with weekly scalp DPC. RNA extraction used unfractionated whole blood as the source of total RNA. The receptor comes from a woman aged 45-59 years with alopecia areata. Some clones in this sample may be carry-over from other donors' samples. This sample comprised whole blood, obtained in connection with sensitization to the hapten diphenylcyclopropenone (DPC). The V call is TRBV9, the J call TRBJ1-2; D not certain. The CDR3: CASSVGGWTWANYGYTF. CDR3 bases: TGTGCCAGCAGCGTAGGAGGATGGACTTGGGCTAACTATGGCTACACCTTC.